This entry features one TCR beta chain sequence. Original handling: Scientists estimated how many nucleated cells there were by amplifying reference gene primers. Method: immunoSEQ multiplex PCR; TCRdb's copy keeps in-frame clones and lacks some. D and trimming come from the DNA, and the V and J calls and clone size come from that table. Of around 70,000 clones listed, more than 75% are singletons. The data were taken from a study of blood T cell repertoires in COVID-19. In the study overall: The United States, Italy and Spain were the sources of the acute and convalescent COVID-19 samples.

Looked up from germline, CDR1 is KGHSH and CDR2 is LQKENI. CDR3 length: 16 amino acids. The ends lost 5 bases at V and 0 bases at J; junction bases unmatched: 6. This clonotype was obtained from a woman older than 75 with active or convalescent COVID-19. Input material: peripheral blood. The chain employs TRBV18 and TRBJ2-2; TRBD2 aligns across 7 bases. CDR3 bases: TGTGCCAGCTCATACCTCCTAGCGGCGAACACCGGGGAGCTGTTTTTT. It yields the protein CASSYLLAANTGELFF.